The T cell receptor beta chain described here comes from a study of cytomegalovirus exposure and HLA in healthy donors. Germline V gene lookup returns CDR1 LNHDA and CDR2 SQIVND (reference sequence). CDR3 length equals 14 residues. V was pared by 5 bases and J by 4 bases, with 5 bases of the junction left unmatched. PCR primers comprised 60 Vbeta and 13 Jbeta primers. Assay: immunoSEQ multiplex PCR; the TCRdb copy retains only in-frame clones and omits some. The table includes around 120,000 clones, 70% to 80% detected once. Study results and caveats: Relative to the roughly 690-donor mean, N-insertions were reportedly fewer in an Asian-associated ancestry cluster in a later analysis.

For this clone: Its antigen is as yet unknown.

The chain links TRBV19 to TRBJ1-2; 9 bases line up with TRBD1. Sample: PBMCs. The receptor's source is a woman between 50 and 59 years old in good health and CMV-seropositive. CDR3 sequence reads: CASSPGQGSYGYTF. In DNA form, the CDR3 reads TGTGCCAGTAGTCCCGGACAGGGGAGCTATGGCTACACCTTC.